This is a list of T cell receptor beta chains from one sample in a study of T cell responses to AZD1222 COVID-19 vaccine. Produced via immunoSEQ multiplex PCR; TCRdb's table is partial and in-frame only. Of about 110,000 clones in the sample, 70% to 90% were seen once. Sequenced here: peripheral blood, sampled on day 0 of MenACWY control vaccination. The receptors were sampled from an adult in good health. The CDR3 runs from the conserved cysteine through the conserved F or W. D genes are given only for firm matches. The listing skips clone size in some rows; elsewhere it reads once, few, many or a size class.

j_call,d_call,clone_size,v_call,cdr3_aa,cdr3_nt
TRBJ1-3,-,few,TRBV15,CATSRRTLSSGNTIYF,TGTGCCACCAGCAGAAGGACTCTATCCTCTGGAAACACCATATATTTT
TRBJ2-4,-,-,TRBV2,CASSGAKNIQYF,TGTGCCAGCAGTGGTGCCAAAAACATTCAGTACTTC
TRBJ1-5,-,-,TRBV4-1,CASSQGGDQPQHF,TGCGCCAGCAGCCAAGGGGGGGATCAGCCCCAGCATTTT
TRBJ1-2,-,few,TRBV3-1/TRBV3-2,CASSQVNRIDWVNYGYTF,TGTGCCAGCAGCCAAGTAAACAGGATAGATTGGGTCAACTATGGCTACACCTTC
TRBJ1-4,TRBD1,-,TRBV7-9,CASSNRTGVDEKLFF,TGTGCCAGCAGCAACCGGACAGGGGTTGATGAAAAACTGTTTTTT
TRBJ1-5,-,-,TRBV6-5,CASNKGGESQPQHF,TGTGCCAGCAACAAGGGGGGGGAGAGCCAGCCCCAGCATTTT
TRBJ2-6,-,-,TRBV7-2,CASSLDSGANVLTF,TGTGCCAGCAGCCTGGATTCGGGGGCCAACGTCCTGACTTTC
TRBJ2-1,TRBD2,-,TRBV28,CASSLLAGVSINEQFF,TGTGCCAGCAGTTTACTGGCGGGAGTGTCTATCAATGAGCAGTTCTTC
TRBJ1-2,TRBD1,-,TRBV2,CASSEGQGGGYTF,TGTGCCAGCAGTGAGGGACAGGGAGGCGGCTACACCTTC
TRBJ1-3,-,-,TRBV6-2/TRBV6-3,CASSQLDTISGNTIYF,TGTGCCAGCAGCCAGCTCGACACAATCTCTGGAAACACCATATATTTT
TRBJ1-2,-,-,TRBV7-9,CASSTTKRRPASNYTF,TGTGCCAGCAGCACAACAAAAAGGAGGCCCGCCTCGAACTACACCTTC
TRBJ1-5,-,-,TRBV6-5,CASSYTSGTDQPQHF,TGTGCCAGCAGTTACACCTCAGGGACGGATCAGCCCCAGCATTTT
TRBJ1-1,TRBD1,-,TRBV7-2,CASSHSTGRMNTEAFF,TGTGCCAGCAGCCACTCGACAGGGCGCATGAACACTGAAGCTTTCTTT
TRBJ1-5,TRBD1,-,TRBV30,CAWSPGGANQPQHF,TGTGCCTGGAGCCCAGGGGGGGCCAATCAGCCCCAGCATTTT
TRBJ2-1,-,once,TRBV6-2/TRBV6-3,CASSIGISRGIYNEQFF,TGTGCCAGCAGTATAGGGATCTCTCGGGGAATATACAATGAGCAGTTCTTC
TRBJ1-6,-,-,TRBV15,CATSKAGQPNSPLHF,TGTGCCACCAGCAAAGCGGGCCAGCCAAATTCACCCCTCCACTTT
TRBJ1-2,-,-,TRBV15,CATSYGGQILYGYTF,TGTGCCACCAGCTATGGCGGACAAATCCTTTATGGCTACACCTTC
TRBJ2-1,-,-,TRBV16,CASSQKSEFSHPSYNEQFF,TGTGCCAGCAGCCAAAAGAGTGAATTTTCCCACCCCTCCTACAATGAGCAGTTCTTC
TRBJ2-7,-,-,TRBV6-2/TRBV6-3,CASSRLPHRVYEQYF,TGTGCCAGCAGTAGACTACCCCACAGGGTGTACGAGCAGTACTTC
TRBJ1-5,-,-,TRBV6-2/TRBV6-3,CASSYTETPSQPQHF,TGTGCCAGCAGTTATACCGAGACACCTTCCCAGCCCCAGCATTTT
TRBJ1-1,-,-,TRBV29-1,CSVEDNAGNTEAFF,TGCAGCGTTGAAGATAATGCGGGGAACACTGAAGCTTTCTTT
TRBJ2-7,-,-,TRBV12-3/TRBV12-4,CASSTNSYEQYF,TGTGCCAGCAGTACGAACTCCTACGAGCAGTACTTC
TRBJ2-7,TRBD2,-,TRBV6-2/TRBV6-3,CASSAGGASVEQYF,TGTGCCAGCAGTGCCGGGGGGGCGTCGGTCGAGCAGTACTTC
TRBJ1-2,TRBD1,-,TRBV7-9,CASTGPGQDYGYTF,TGTGCCAGCACCGGTCCGGGACAGGACTATGGCTACACCTTC
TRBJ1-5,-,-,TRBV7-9,CASSRDISNQPQHF,TGTGCCAGCAGCCGGGACATTAGCAATCAGCCCCAGCATTTT
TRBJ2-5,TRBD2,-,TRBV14,CASSQELAGLETQYF,TGTGCCAGCAGCCAAGAGCTAGCGGGGTTGGAGACCCAGTACTTC
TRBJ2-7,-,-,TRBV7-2,CASSKALPPREQYF,TGTGCCAGCAGCAAGGCCCTTCCCCCTCGCGAGCAGTACTTC
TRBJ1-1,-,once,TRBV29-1,CSVSLGANTEAFF,TGCAGCGTTTCGCTAGGCGCGAACACTGAAGCTTTCTTT
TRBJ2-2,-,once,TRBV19,CASSVLLDTGELFF,TGTGCCAGTAGTGTATTATTGGACACCGGGGAGCTGTTTTTT
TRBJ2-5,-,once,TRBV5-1,CASSPGLALETQYF,TGCGCCAGCAGCCCCGGGTTAGCGCTGGAGACCCAGTACTTC
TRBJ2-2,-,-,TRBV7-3,CASSSRDTNTGELFF,TGTGCCAGCAGCTCACGGGACACAAACACCGGGGAGCTGTTTTTT
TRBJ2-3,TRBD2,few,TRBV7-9,CASSLDLSGGDTDTQYF,TGTGCCAGCAGCTTAGACCTTAGCGGGGGCGACACAGATACGCAGTATTTT
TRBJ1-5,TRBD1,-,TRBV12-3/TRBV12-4,CANRDSRNQPQHF,TGTGCCAACCGGGACAGCCGCAATCAGCCCCAGCATTTT
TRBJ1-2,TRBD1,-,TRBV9,CASSLQGGANYGYTF,TGTGCCAGCAGCCTACAGGGGGGAGCTAACTATGGCTACACCTTC
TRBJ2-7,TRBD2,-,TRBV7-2,CASSPPSGGPLYEQYF,TGTGCCAGCAGCCCGCCTAGCGGGGGGCCCCTCTACGAGCAGTACTTC
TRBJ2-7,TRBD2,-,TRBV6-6,CASSPTYRTSGAYEQYF,TGTGCCAGCAGTCCTACTTATCGGACTAGCGGCGCCTACGAGCAGTACTTC
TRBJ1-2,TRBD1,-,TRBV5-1,CASSLGTPPGQVPRWGYTF,TGCGCCAGCAGCTTGGGGACACCACCGGGACAGGTCCCCCGCTGGGGCTACACCTTC
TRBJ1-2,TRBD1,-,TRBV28,CASSFPWGRGYGYTF,TGTGCCAGCAGTTTCCCCTGGGGCAGGGGGTATGGCTACACCTTC
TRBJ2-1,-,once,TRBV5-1,CASSLELGSSYNEQFF,TGCGCCAGCAGCTTGGAACTGGGGAGCTCCTACAATGAGCAGTTCTTC
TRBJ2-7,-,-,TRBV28,CASKSGSHSYEQYF,TGTGCCAGCAAGTCCGGGAGTCACTCCTACGAGCAGTACTTC
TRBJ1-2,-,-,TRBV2,CASATDSYGYTF,TGTGCCAGCGCGACGGACAGCTATGGCTACACCTTC
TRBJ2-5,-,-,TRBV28,CASSLVRGTETQYF,TGTGCCAGCAGTTTGGTCAGGGGCACGGAGACCCAGTACTTC
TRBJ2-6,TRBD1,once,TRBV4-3,CASSQYTGASGANVLTF,TGCGCCAGCAGCCAGTACACAGGGGCGTCTGGGGCCAACGTCCTGACTTTC
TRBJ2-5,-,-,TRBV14,CASSPTWVGFWQEETQYF,TGTGCCAGCAGCCCAACCTGGGTAGGGTTTTGGCAAGAAGAGACCCAGTACTTC
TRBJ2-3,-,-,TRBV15,CATSRIPSSPFTDTQYF,TGTGCCACCAGCAGAATCCCGTCCTCACCCTTCACAGATACGCAGTATTTT
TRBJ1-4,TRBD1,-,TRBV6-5,CASTHIRQGEKLFF,TGTGCCAGCACCCACATCCGACAGGGGGAAAAACTGTTTTTT
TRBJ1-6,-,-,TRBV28,CASSSAGSHNSPLHF,TGTGCCAGCAGCTCCGCAGGAAGCCATAATTCACCCCTCCACTTT